A single sample gave rise to the 11 T cell receptor beta chains below, sequenced in a study of blood T cells in healthy people across ages. The authors ran a second PCR of about 7 to 11 cycles using a sample-barcoded 5' primer and a J-beta primer mix. TCRdb fed the 5' RACE reads into MiXCR, producing one record per CDR3 protein. The profile shows around 620,000 distinct CDR3 sequences, roughly 29% of them singletons. Material: blood. All receptors come from a woman aged 70-85 years in good health.

The chain is built from TRBV29-1 and TRBJ1-1; 7 nucleotides match TRBD1. Germline CDR1 SQVTM, CDR2 ANQGSEA. The V and J ends lost 7 bases and 5 bases, in that order; junction bases with no gene match: 10. CDR3 length: 13 amino acids. The DNA for the CDR3 is TGCAGCGGAGCAGGGGGGATTGGGACTGAAGCTTTCTTT. Protein: CSGAGGIGTEAFF.

This clonotype has more than one count but fewer than ten. The chain carries TRBV20-1 and TRBJ2-5; unclear D gene. The DNA end lines up better with TRBJ2-1; the J call may be wrong. The germline V gene has CDR1 DFQATT and CDR2 SNEGSKA (reference sequence). The CDR3 has 11 amino acids. The CDR3 DNA sequence: TGCAGTGCTAGAGGCCTAAGGGAGCAGTTCTTC. Residues: CSARGLREQFF.

This clonotype has more than one count but fewer than ten. This sequence joins TRBV4-2 and TRBJ2-7; 9 bases map to TRBD1. CDR1 and CDR2 from the germline V gene are LGHNA and YNFKEQ. The J segment lost 5 bases and the V segment lost 2 bases, leaving 7 bases of the junction unmatched. The CDR3 consists of 15 residues. The CDR3 reads CASSQSGTGIHEQYF. For the CDR3, the DNA is TGTGCCAGCAGCCAATCAGGGACAGGGATCCACGAGCAGTACTTC.

On this clonotype: One junction end disagrees with the germline gene, perhaps due to a read error. J is TRBJ2-6 and V is TRBV7-8; D tentatively fits TRBD1 or TRBD2 (5 bases each). The germline gives CDR1 SGHVS, CDR2 FQNEAQ. The CDR3 runs 16 residues. CDR3 in amino acids: CASSSIAPSGANVPTF. CDR3 in DNA: TGTGCCAGCAGCTCCATAGCGCCTTCTGGGGCCAACGTCCCGACTTTC.

A few counts support this clonotype. The chain recombines TRBV5-1 with TRBJ2-1; D might be TRBD2 (6 bases). The germline V and J ends were trimmed by 0 bases and 7 bases, with 11 bases remaining between them. Germline-derived CDR1 and CDR2 are SGHRS and YFSETQ. The CDR3 loop spans 14 amino acids. This chain's CDR3 is CASSLDGGWNEQFF. The CDR3 nucleotides are TGCGCCAGCAGCTTGGACGGGGGTTGGAATGAGCAGTTCTTC.

The chain carries TRBV7-2 and TRBJ1-4, with D unclear. The CDR3 extends over 15 amino acids. V was cut by 2 bases and J by 4 bases, with 11 bases left in between. Looked up from germline, CDR1 is SGHTA and CDR2 is FQGNSA. The CDR3 region has the DNA TGTGCCAGCAGCTTACAACGGCTCCTTAATGAAAAACTGTTTTTT. Amino acid sequence: CASSLQRLLNEKLFF.

This clonotype was observed at least ten times. The genes are TRBV5-1 and TRBJ2-1; no definite D call. The CDR3 has 11 residues. Trimming stripped 4 bases from V and 6 bases from J, with 5 bases between. The germline gives CDR1 SGHRS, CDR2 YFSETQ. In nucleotides, the CDR3 is TGCGCCAGCAGCCCCAGCAATGAGCAGTTCTTC. As protein: CASSPSNEQFF. Looking up the rest from reference TRBV5-1 and TRBJ2-1 gives the full variable domain: KAGVTQTPRYLIKTRGQQVTLSCSPISGHRSVSWYQQTPGQGLQFLFEYFSETQRNKGNFPGRFSGRQFSNSRSEMNVSTLELGDSALYLCASSPSNEQFFGPGTRLTVL.

This clonotype was found a few times. V and J are TRBV7-2 and TRBJ1-2; D is perhaps TRBD1 (5 bases). CDR1 and CDR2 from the germline V gene are SGHTA and FQGNSA. V lost 5 bases and J 8 bases, leaving 18 bases between the germline ends. The CDR3 is 14 residues long. CDR3 coding DNA: TGTGCCAGCAGCCCTAACCAGGGAAGTAACGGCTACACCTTC. Protein product: CASSPNQGSNGYTF.

This clonotype has just a few counts. This chain links TRBV27 with TRBJ2-1; the match to TRBD1 covers 9 bases. Germline V lookup: CDR1 MNHEY, CDR2 SMNVEV (reference sequence). V gave up 6 bases and J gave up 4 bases; unmatched junction bases: 7. CDR3 size: 15 residues. The CDR3 is CASSPGQGRYNEQFF. The DNA for the CDR3 is TGTGCCAGCAGCCCCGGACAGGGGAGGTACAATGAGCAGTTCTTC.

The J gene is TRBJ1-5, the V gene TRBV7-9; perhaps TRBD1 as D (6 bases). CDR1 is SEHNR and CDR2 is FQNEAQ in the germline V gene (reference sequence). The germline V and J ends were trimmed by 8 bases and 1 base, with 12 bases remaining between them. The CDR3 is 14 residues long. This CDR3 is CASDRGGSNQPQHF. The DNA for the CDR3 is TGTGCCAGCGATAGAGGGGGGAGCAATCAGCCCCAGCATTTT.

The chain carries TRBV11-2 and TRBJ2-5, with a tentative D call TRBD1 (6 bases). Matching the DNA end better, TRBJ2-7 makes the J call doubtful. Germline V gene sequence: CDR1 SGHAT, CDR2 FQNNGV. The CDR3 spans 15 residues. The CDR3 protein is CASSLSQGLTYEQYF. The DNA of the CDR3 is TGTGCCAGCAGCTTAAGCCAGGGGCTAACCTACGAGCAGTACTTC.